This T cell receptor (beta chain) was recovered during a study of T cells in Graves' hyperthyroidism and ophthalmopathy. Study summary: Peripheral blood was collected at initial diagnosis, before any treatment.

Study-wide findings and caveats: Blood also contained most expanded thyroid clonotypes above 0.001.

Exclusion of patients followed from uncontrolled infection, other autoimmune disease, pregnancy or lactation. In the case of this clonotype: Its antigen is unidentified.

Trimming shortened V by 4 bases and J by 3 bases, and 12 bases separated the two germline ends. The V gene's germline CDR1 is SGHVS and CDR2 FNYEAQ. CDR3 size: 14 residues. It was RNA transcripts that yielded the amplified TCR beta CDR3 regions. The TCR CDR3 was amplified in a first-round RT-PCR using the HTBI primer set. MiXCR, applied by TCRdb to the multiplex PCR reads, yields one record per CDR3 protein. Altogether 250,000 or so distinct CDR3 sequences are present, approximately 15% being singletons, with the ten largest covering roughly 14%. Sequencing was done on a sample of blood. The clonotype was recovered from a woman aged 35 to 49 with Graves' hyperthyroidism that later progressed to Graves' ophthalmopathy. J is TRBJ1-1 and V is TRBV7-6; unclear D gene. The CDR3 sequence: CASSSREQHTEAFF. In nucleotides, the CDR3 is TGTGCCAGCAGCTCTCGGGAACAGCACACTGAAGCTTTCTTT.